The rows below give T cell receptor beta chains drawn from one sample of a study of T-cell reconstitution after alpha-beta-depleted transplantation in children. TCRdb reprocessed the PCR reads with MiXCR, giving one entry per CDR3 protein. Of some 150,000 distinct CDR3 sequences listed, roughly 9% are singletons. The specimen comprised PBMCs, mostly from graft donor cells, sampled 180 days after TCRalphabeta/CD19-depleted stem cell transplant. These receptors all stem from a female patient between 2 and 10 years old who had a stem cell transplant for congenital amegakaryocytic thrombocytopenia, so the T cells may come from the graft donor. The CDR3 runs from the conserved cysteine through the conserved F or W. A D gene is named only where the DNA matches it firmly. Rows may omit the clone size; those that give it use once, few, many or a size class.

J: TRBJ1-1; D: .; size: .; V: TRBV6-5; CDR3: CASSYSFSRGVGNTEAFF; DNA: TGTGCCAGCAGTTACTCGTTCAGTCGCGGAGTGGGGAACACTGAAGCTTTCTTT
J: TRBJ2-5; D: TRBD2; size: many; V: TRBV29-1; CDR3: CSVERASGAQETQYF; DNA: TGCAGCGTTGAAAGGGCTAGCGGGGCACAAGAGACCCAGTACTTC
J: TRBJ2-1; D: .; size: many; V: TRBV7-9; CDR3: CASSLEETRREQFF; DNA: TGTGCCAGCAGCTTAGAGGAGACTAGAAGGGAGCAGTTCTTC
J: TRBJ2-7; D: .; size: many; V: TRBV10-3; CDR3: CAISEGTGGATYEQYF; DNA: TGTGCCATCAGTGAGGGGACGGGCGGGGCCACCTACGAGCAGTACTTC
J: TRBJ1-1; D: .; size: many; V: TRBV7-8; CDR3: CASSPRWTTEAFF; DNA: TGTGCCAGCAGCCCCAGATGGACGACTGAAGCTTTCTTT
J: TRBJ2-1; D: TRBD2; size: many; V: TRBV15; CDR3: CATSRDLAGGWYEQFF; DNA: TGTGCCACCAGCAGAGATCTAGCGGGGGGTTGGTATGAGCAGTTCTTC
J: TRBJ2-7; D: TRBD1; size: many; V: TRBV7-9; CDR3: CASSSDRSKIEQQYF; DNA: TGTGCCAGCAGCTCGGACAGGAGCAAAATCGAGCAGCAGTACTTC
J: TRBJ1-2; D: .; size: .; V: TRBV5-1; CDR3: CASSLEALRYGYTF; DNA: TGCGCCAGCAGCTTGGAGGCGTTACGGTATGGCTACACCTTC
J: TRBJ1-1; D: .; size: many; V: TRBV12-3/TRBV12-4; CDR3: CASSSVARTEAFF; DNA: TGTGCCAGCAGCTCCGTCGCGCGGACTGAAGCTTTCTTT
J: TRBJ1-6; D: TRBD1; size: .; V: TRBV11-2; CDR3: CASSSWTGSYNSPLHF; DNA: TGTGCCAGCAGCTCCTGGACAGGGTCCTATAATTCACCCCTCCACTTT
J: TRBJ2-1; D: .; size: .; V: TRBV20-1; CDR3: CSAGSRWNEQFF; DNA: TGCAGTGCTGGCTCGAGGTGGAATGAGCAGTTCTTC
J: TRBJ2-1; D: .; size: few; V: TRBV20-1; CDR3: CSARDQFDSYNEQFF; DNA: TGCAGTGCTAGAGATCAATTCGACTCCTACAATGAGCAGTTCTTC
J: TRBJ2-7; D: .; size: many; V: TRBV4-1; CDR3: CASSQGVAFYSYEQYF; DNA: TGCGCCAGCAGCCAAGGGGTCGCGTTCTACTCCTACGAGCAGTACTTC
J: TRBJ1-1; D: TRBD1; size: many; V: TRBV19; CDR3: CASSNPGDRGTEAFF; DNA: TGTGCCAGTAGTAACCCCGGGGACAGGGGGACTGAAGCTTTCTTT
J: TRBJ1-2; D: .; size: few; V: TRBV18; CDR3: CASAGEDSGYTF; DNA: TGTGCCAGCGCTGGGGAAGATTCTGGCTACACCTTC
J: TRBJ1-1; D: TRBD1; size: many; V: TRBV29-1; CDR3: CSVETGWNTEAFF; DNA: TGCAGCGTTGAGACAGGGTGGAACACTGAAGCTTTCTTT
J: TRBJ2-3; D: .; size: many; V: TRBV29-1; CDR3: CSAARGPSTDTQYF; DNA: TGCAGCGCTGCGCGGGGGCCTAGCACAGATACGCAGTATTTT
J: TRBJ2-1; D: .; size: few; V: TRBV15; CDR3: CATSRRGNEQFF; DNA: TGTGCCACCAGCAGACGCGGCAATGAGCAGTTCTTC
J: TRBJ1-3; D: .; size: few; V: TRBV20-1; CDR3: CSARDLEVFSGNTIYF; DNA: TGCAGTGCTAGAGATCTGGAAGTATTCTCTGGAAACACCATATATTTT
J: TRBJ2-3; D: TRBD2; size: many; V: TRBV6-1; CDR3: CASSRPGLGTDTQYF; DNA: TGTGCCAGCAGCCGTCCGGGACTAGGTACAGATACGCAGTATTTT
J: TRBJ1-5; D: .; size: many; V: TRBV20-1; CDR3: CSATRQSNQPQHF; DNA: TGCAGTGCTACCAGACAGAGCAATCAGCCCCAGCATTTT
J: TRBJ1-5; D: .; size: few; V: TRBV16; CDR3: CASSQSVGTQHF; DNA: TGTGCCAGCAGCCAATCTGTCGGGACCCAGCATTTT
J: TRBJ2-1; D: .; size: few; V: TRBV3-1; CDR3: CASSRDANNEQFF; DNA: TGTGCCAGCAGCCGGGACGCTAACAATGAGCAGTTCTTC
J: TRBJ2-1; D: .; size: .; V: TRBV7-8; CDR3: CASSREGGGPIREQFF; DNA: TGTGCCAGCAGCAGAGAAGGTGGAGGCCCAATTCGGGAGCAGTTCTTC
J: TRBJ2-5; D: .; size: few; V: TRBV30; CDR3: CAWSVGHPGGTQYF; DNA: TGTGCCTGGAGTGTTGGTCACCCTGGGGGGACCCAGTACTTC
J: TRBJ2-3; D: TRBD2; size: few; V: TRBV20-1; CDR3: CSARAMRGGADTQYF; DNA: TGCAGTGCTAGAGCAATGCGGGGGGGTGCAGATACGCAGTATTTT
J: TRBJ2-3; D: .; size: many; V: TRBV7-8; CDR3: CASSSSTLGEQYF; DNA: TGTGCCAGCAGCTCAAGCACCCTCGGGGAGCAGTATTTT
J: TRBJ2-2; D: .; size: .; V: TRBV28; CDR3: CASSFWGLGGELFF; DNA: TGTGCCAGCAGTTTCTGGGGGCTGGGCGGGGAGCTGTTTTTT
J: TRBJ1-1; D: .; size: many; V: TRBV6-5; CDR3: CASHYREMNTEAFF; DNA: TGTGCCAGCCATTACAGGGAGATGAACACTGAAGCTTTCTTT
J: TRBJ1-1; D: .; size: .; V: TRBV12-3/TRBV12-4; CDR3: CTSSTLVLTSPRSTEAFF; DNA: TGTACCAGCAGTACCCTAGTTTTGACCTCCCCACGGAGCACTGAAGCTTTCTTT
J: TRBJ2-5; D: .; size: few; V: TRBV12-5; CDR3: CASGLVLAYQETQYF; DNA: TGTGCTAGTGGTTTGGTACTAGCCTACCAAGAGACCCAGTACTTC
J: TRBJ2-3; D: .; size: .; V: TRBV12-3/TRBV12-4; CDR3: CASALLFTDTQYF; DNA: TGTGCCAGCGCTCTCCTGTTTACAGATACGCAGTATTTT
J: TRBJ1-5; D: .; size: .; V: TRBV7-9; CDR3: CASSLSGQLNQPQHF; DNA: TGTGCCAGCAGCTTAAGTGGTCAGCTCAATCAGCCCCAGCATTTT
J: TRBJ1-2; D: .; size: .; V: TRBV4-1; CDR3: CASSQDWGGGLSYGYTF; DNA: TGCGCCAGCAGCCAAGATTGGGGGGGAGGGCTAAGCTATGGCTACACCTTC
J: TRBJ2-1; D: .; size: many; V: TRBV11-1; CDR3: CASSLASSYNEQFF; DNA: TGTGCCAGCAGCTTAGCTAGCTCCTACAATGAGCAGTTCTTC
J: TRBJ1-1; D: .; size: many; V: TRBV18; CDR3: CASSPGVMDTEAFF; DNA: TGTGCCAGCTCACCAGGGGTAATGGACACTGAAGCTTTCTTT
J: TRBJ2-2; D: TRBD2; size: few; V: TRBV18; CDR3: CASSPRGERTGELFF; DNA: TGTGCCAGCTCACCGCGGGGGGAAAGGACCGGGGAGCTGTTTTTT
J: TRBJ2-7; D: TRBD1; size: .; V: TRBV7-3; CDR3: CASSLREGQGICLWCEQYF; DNA: TGTGCCAGCAGCTTAAGAGAGGGACAGGGGATCTGTCTCTGGTGCGAGCAGTACTTC
J: TRBJ1-2; D: .; size: .; V: TRBV2; CDR3: CASSEAEPQGYGYTF; DNA: TGTGCCAGCAGTGAAGCGGAGCCACAGGGTTATGGCTACACCTTC
J: TRBJ2-1; D: TRBD2; size: many; V: TRBV12-3/TRBV12-4; CDR3: CASSLYGLAGGHEQFF; DNA: TGTGCCAGCAGTTTATACGGACTAGCGGGCGGCCATGAGCAGTTCTTC
J: TRBJ1-2; D: .; size: few; V: TRBV3-1; CDR3: CASSHRQAPGRGYTF; DNA: TGTGCCAGCAGCCACCGACAGGCTCCTGGACGCGGCTACACCTTC
J: TRBJ2-1; D: .; size: many; V: TRBV7-2; CDR3: CASSFAADISYNEQFF; DNA: TGTGCCAGCAGCTTCGCAGCGGATATCTCCTACAATGAGCAGTTCTTC
J: TRBJ2-5; D: TRBD1; size: many; V: TRBV10-3; CDR3: CAINDRAQETQYF; DNA: TGTGCCATAAATGACAGGGCCCAAGAGACCCAGTACTTC
J: TRBJ2-1; D: TRBD2; size: many; V: TRBV12-5; CDR3: CASGLVLPGVAGGPHNEQFF; DNA: TGTGCTAGTGGTTTGGTACTACCCGGGGTAGCGGGAGGGCCACACAATGAGCAGTTCTTC
J: TRBJ2-2; D: .; size: once; V: TRBV5-1; CDR3: CASSPIPSYTGELFF; DNA: TGCGCCAGCAGCCCTATCCCGAGCTACACCGGGGAGCTGTTTTTT
J: TRBJ2-3; D: .; size: .; V: TRBV7-9; CDR3: CASSPRYGTDTQYF; DNA: TGTGCCAGCAGCCCCAGGTATGGCACAGATACGCAGTATTTT
J: TRBJ2-2; D: .; size: .; V: TRBV9; CDR3: CASSGRLVTNTGELFF; DNA: TGTGCCAGCAGCGGTCGACTAGTGACGAACACCGGGGAGCTGTTTTTT
J: TRBJ2-2; D: .; size: many; V: TRBV14; CDR3: CASSQDFPAGELFF; DNA: TGTGCCAGCAGCCAAGATTTTCCCGCCGGGGAGCTGTTTTTT
J: TRBJ2-5; D: .; size: few; V: TRBV20-1; CDR3: CSAPSTGEETQYF; DNA: TGCAGTGCTCCCTCGACTGGGGAAGAGACCCAGTACTTC
J: TRBJ2-5; D: TRBD1; size: many; V: TRBV24-1; CDR3: CATSEDRVGETQYF; DNA: TGTGCCACCAGTGAAGACAGGGTGGGAGAGACCCAGTACTTC
J: TRBJ2-3; D: TRBD1; size: many; V: TRBV5-1; CDR3: CASSLVGQGTADTQYF; DNA: TGCGCCAGCAGCTTGGTGGGACAGGGAACGGCAGATACGCAGTATTTT
J: TRBJ2-7; D: .; size: .; V: TRBV30; CDR3: CAWSLGFEQYF; DNA: TGTGCCTGGAGTTTGGGGTTCGAGCAGTACTTC